Listed below are T cell receptor beta chains from one sample, sequenced in a study of T-cell memory formation after mild COVID-19. Using its own MiXCR run on the 5' RACE reads, TCRdb lists one record per CDR3 protein. The data hold some 210,000 distinct CDR3 sequences, with 27% observed a single time. Material: PBMCs or a T cell subset sorted from them (not recorded which). The receptors here all came from an adult woman who had mild COVID-19 (a few samples of this study predate the infection). Cell type and time point are not known. CDR3s include the opening cysteine and the closing phenylalanine or tryptophan.

>TRBV11-2|TRBJ2-2
CASSLEPRGTGELFF
>TRBV2|TRBJ2-1
CASSEIHEQFF
>TRBV4-3|TRBJ2-1
CASSQVRAPLYNEQFF
>TRBV10-3|TRBJ2-2
CAISAQDGQGPTGELFF
>TRBV27|TRBJ2-7
CASRGSHEQYF
>TRBV4-1|TRBJ1-2
CASSQDGTGSGGYTF
>TRBV6-6|TRBJ2-4
CASRGEGTAKNIQYF
>TRBV12-3/TRBV12-4|TRBJ2-5
CASSSRTSGPGETQYF
>TRBV7-3|TRBJ2-1
CASSSGTGFAEQFF
>TRBV12-3/TRBV12-4|TRBJ2-2
CASPGFTGELFF
>TRBV29-1|TRBJ2-7
CSVADGSYEQYF
>TRBV3-1|TRBJ2-1
CASSLNPGHGADEQFF
>TRBV20-1|TRBJ1-1
CSASADRGLNTEAFF
>TRBV7-9|TRBJ1-4
CASSLASQAGLSEKLFF
>TRBV2|TRBJ1-5
CASSEEGINQPQHF
>TRBV30|TRBJ2-7
CAFSPPREGREQYF
>TRBV27|TRBJ2-4
CATRDYSGLTKNIQYF
>TRBV5-6|TRBJ2-5
CASSLTGVEGETQYF
>TRBV7-9|TRBJ2-3
CASSSLAGVADTQYF
>TRBV10-3|TRBJ1-5
CAISESQRGNQPQHF
>TRBV4-1|TRBJ1-2
CASSQGKGAGGYTF
>TRBV7-9|TRBJ2-3
CASSSRDGGLDTQYF
>TRBV5-1|TRBJ2-7
CASSLDGEEYEQYF
>TRBV12-3/TRBV12-4|TRBJ2-7
CASSTPGQGVYEQYF
>TRBV20-1|TRBJ2-1
CSASDGYNEQFF
>TRBV24-1|TRBJ2-1
CATSDQTDYNEQFF
>TRBV12-3/TRBV12-4|TRBJ1-2
CASSPDGSANYGYTF
>TRBV20-1|TRBJ2-3
CSGWTSNDRDTQYF
>TRBV5-4|TRBJ2-7
CASSPQTETYEQYF
>TRBV24-1|TRBJ2-1
CATSDFGDEQFF
>TRBV5-1|TRBJ2-1
CASSLAGDRGNEQFF
>TRBV11-3|TRBJ2-2
CASSSRGVQWGHGGELFF